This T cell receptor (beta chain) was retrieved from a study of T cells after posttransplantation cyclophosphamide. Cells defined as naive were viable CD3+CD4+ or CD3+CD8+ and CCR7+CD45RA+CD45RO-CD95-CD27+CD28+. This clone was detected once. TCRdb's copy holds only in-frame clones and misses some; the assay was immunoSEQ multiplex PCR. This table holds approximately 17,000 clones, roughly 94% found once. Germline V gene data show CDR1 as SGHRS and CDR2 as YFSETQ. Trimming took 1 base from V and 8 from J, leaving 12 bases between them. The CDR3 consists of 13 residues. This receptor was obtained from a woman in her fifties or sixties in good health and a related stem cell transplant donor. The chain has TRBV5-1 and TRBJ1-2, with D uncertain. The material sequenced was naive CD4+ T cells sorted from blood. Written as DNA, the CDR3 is TGCGCCAGCAGCTTGTCGCTCGAGAGGGGCTACACCTTC. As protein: CASSLSLERGYTF.